The 9 T cell receptor beta chains presented below share a single source sample, sequenced in a study of cytomegalovirus exposure and HLA in healthy donors. In the PCR, 60 Vbeta and 13 Jbeta primers were used. The data were produced by immunoSEQ multiplex PCR, yet TCRdb's version contains in-frame clones alone and is incomplete. The table includes 85,000 to 100,000 clones, about 63% detected once. Input material: PBMCs. These receptors were taken from a woman aged 25 to 45 in good health and CMV-seronegative.

This chain connects TRBV7-2 to TRBJ2-5; 9 bases are a match to TRBD1. The germline V gene encodes CDR1 SGHTA and CDR2 FQGNSA. The CDR3 loop spans 16 amino acids. V dropped 1 base and J dropped 2; count of bases not matched to a gene: 5. The CDR3 loop is CASSLVGTGPQETQYF. The CDR3 nucleotides are TGTGCCAGCAGCTTAGTGGGGACAGGGCCTCAAGAGACCCAGTACTTC.

The rearrangement joins TRBV7-8 to TRBJ2-7; D is undetermined. The V gene's germline CDR1 is SGHVS and CDR2 FQNEAQ. This CDR3 is built from 13 residues. V shed 7 bases and J shed 4 bases, with 14 bases lying between them. CDR3 coding DNA: TGTGCCAGCATCAACCGAGGCAGTTACGAGCAGTACTTC. As protein: CASINRGSYEQYF.

This chain links TRBV7-6 with TRBJ1-1; TRBD1 matches 9 bases. CDR1 and CDR2 from the germline V gene are SGHVS and FNYEAQ. The CDR3 length is 16 residues. With 0 bases clipped from V and 0 bases from J, the junction kept 2 bases outside the gene matches. CDR3 in amino acids: CASSLAGTGMNTEAFF. CDR3 DNA sequence: TGTGCCAGCAGCTTAGCGGGGACAGGGATGAACACTGAAGCTTTCTTT. The whole variable domain, filled in from reference TRBV7-6 and TRBJ1-1, reads GAGVSQSPRYKVTKRGQDVALRCDPISGHVSLYWYRQALGQGPEFLTYFNYEAQQDKSGLPNDRFSAERPEGSISTLTIQRTEQRDSAMYRCASSLAGTGMNTEAFFGQGTRLTVV.

This sequence joins TRBV7-3 and TRBJ1-1, with D perhaps TRBD1 (5 bases). The CDR3 spans 13 residues. Trimming left V 5 bases short and J 3 bases short, with 10 bases between. Germline V gene sequence: CDR1 SGHTA, CDR2 FQGTGA. This CDR3 reads CASSTDSDTEAFF. The CDR3, as DNA: TGTGCCAGCAGCACCGACAGCGACACTGAAGCTTTCTTT.

This chain uses TRBV2 with TRBJ1-2; the match to TRBD1 covers 8 bases. V trimming: 3 bases; J trimming: 8 bases; junction bases outside the gene matches: 8. Germline CDR1 and CDR2: SNHLY and FYNNEI. This CDR3 comprises 14 residues. In DNA form, the CDR3 reads TGTGCCAGCAGTGAGGTCCGACAGGGGATAGGCTACACCTTC. It codes for CASSEVRQGIGYTF.

The sample holds a few counts of this clone. J is TRBJ2-1 and V is TRBV5-1; D gene unclear. V lost 5 bases, J lost 0 bases, and 9 bases lay in between. CDR1 SGHRS and CDR2 YFSETQ come from the germline V gene. The length of the CDR3 is 14 residues. CDR3 sequence reads: CASRTLDSYNEQFF. Here the CDR3 DNA reads TGCGCCAGCAGGACATTGGACTCCTACAATGAGCAGTTCTTC.

This clone was found a few times. The chain recombines TRBV10-3 with TRBJ1-4; D is possibly TRBD1 (5 bases). Trimming pared 2 bases from V and 2 bases from J, leaving 15 bases between. This CDR3 contains 17 residues. Germline CDR1 is ENHRY and CDR2 is SYGVKD. CDR3 sequence (DNA): TGTGCCATCAGTGAGATCAGCCAGGGCCCCACTAATGAAAAACTGTTTTTT. Translated: CAISEISQGPTNEKLFF.

V gene TRBV2 combines with J gene TRBJ2-3, with D possibly matching TRBD1 (6 bases). Germline V lookup: CDR1 SNHLY, CDR2 FYNNEI. The germline V and J ends were trimmed by 7 bases and 11 bases, with 16 bases remaining between them. The CDR3 is made up of 12 amino acids. In nucleotides, the CDR3 is TGTGCCAGCAAGACGGAGGTGGACAGGCAGTATTTT. Residues: CASKTEVDRQYF.

To note about this clone: In the same sample, other DNA sequences code for this CDR3. The chain uses TRBV18 and TRBJ1-2, with 8 bases lining up with TRBD1. CDR1 is KGHSH and CDR2 is LQKENI in the germline V gene. The CDR3 loop spans 14 amino acids. With V trimmed by 3 bases and J by 1 base, 1 base remained unmatched. For the CDR3, the DNA is TGTGCCAGCTCACCGGGACAGGATAACTATGGCTACACCTTC. This gives the protein CASSPGQDNYGYTF.